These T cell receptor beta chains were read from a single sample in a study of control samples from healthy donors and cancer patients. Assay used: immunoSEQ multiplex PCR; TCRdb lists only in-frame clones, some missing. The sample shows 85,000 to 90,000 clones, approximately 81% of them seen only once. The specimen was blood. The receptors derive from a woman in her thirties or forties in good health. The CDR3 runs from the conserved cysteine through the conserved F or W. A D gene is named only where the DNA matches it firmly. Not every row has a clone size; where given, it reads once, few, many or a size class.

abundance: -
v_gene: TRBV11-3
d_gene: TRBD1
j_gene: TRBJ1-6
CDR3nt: TGTGCCAGCAGCTCGGGACAGGGAAATTCACCCCTCCACTTT
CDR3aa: CASSSGQGNSPLHF

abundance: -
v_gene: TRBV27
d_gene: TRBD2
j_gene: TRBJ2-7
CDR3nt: TGTGCCAGCAGTTTTAGCGGGGGTTACGAGCAGTACTTC
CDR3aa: CASSFSGGYEQYF

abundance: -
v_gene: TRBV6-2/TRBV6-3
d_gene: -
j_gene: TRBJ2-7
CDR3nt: TGTGCCAGCAGCCTGGGACGGAGCGAGCAGTACTTC
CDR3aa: CASSLGRSEQYF

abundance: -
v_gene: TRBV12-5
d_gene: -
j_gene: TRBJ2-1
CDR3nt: TGTGCTAGTGGGCCTACAGGGTCTCCAGGGGAGCAGTTCTTC
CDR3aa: CASGPTGSPGEQFF

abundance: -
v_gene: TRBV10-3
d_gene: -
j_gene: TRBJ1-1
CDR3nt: TGTGCCATCAGTGAGTCTAGAGTTGAAGCTTTCTTT
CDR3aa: CAISESRVEAFF

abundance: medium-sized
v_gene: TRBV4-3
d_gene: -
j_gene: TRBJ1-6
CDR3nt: TGCGCCAGCAGCCAAGAGATCCAGGGAGGATCACCCCTCCACTTT
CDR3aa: CASSQEIQGGSPLHF

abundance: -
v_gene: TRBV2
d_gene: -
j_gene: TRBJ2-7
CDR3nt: TGTGCCAGCAAGATTTCCTACGAGCAGTACTTC
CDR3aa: CASKISYEQYF

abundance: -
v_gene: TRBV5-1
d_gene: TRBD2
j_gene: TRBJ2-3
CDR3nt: TGCGCCAGCAGCTGGAGCGGGGGGGCAGGGGCAGATACGCAGTATTTT
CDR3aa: CASSWSGGAGADTQYF

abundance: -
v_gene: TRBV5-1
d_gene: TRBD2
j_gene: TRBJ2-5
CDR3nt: TGCGCCAGCAGCCTAAGCGGGGGCCACCAAGAGACCCAGTACTTC
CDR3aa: CASSLSGGHQETQYF

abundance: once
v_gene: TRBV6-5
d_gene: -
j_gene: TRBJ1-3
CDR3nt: TGTGCCAGCAGTTACGGCAAAAGCTCTGGAAACACCATATATTTT
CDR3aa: CASSYGKSSGNTIYF

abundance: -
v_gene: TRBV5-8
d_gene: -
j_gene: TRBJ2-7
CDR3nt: TGTGCCAGCAGACCCGGGGGAGCAGGGACATACGAGCAGTACTTC
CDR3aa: CASRPGGAGTYEQYF

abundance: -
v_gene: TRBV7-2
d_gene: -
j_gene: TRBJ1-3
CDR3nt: TGTGCCAGCAGCTTAGGGTTGGTGGACACCATATATTTT
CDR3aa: CASSLGLVDTIYF

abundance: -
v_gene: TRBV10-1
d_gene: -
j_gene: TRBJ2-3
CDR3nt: TGCGCCAGCAGCGGCCTGGGTACAGATACGCAGTATTTT
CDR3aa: CASSGLGTDTQYF

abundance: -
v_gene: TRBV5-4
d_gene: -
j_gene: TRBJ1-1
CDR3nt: TGTGCCAGCAGCCTTCGGACAGACACTGAAGCTTTCTTT
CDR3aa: CASSLRTDTEAFF

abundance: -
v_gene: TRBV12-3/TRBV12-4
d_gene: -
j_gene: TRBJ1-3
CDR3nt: TGTGCCAGCACCCTCGGGAACACCATATATTTT
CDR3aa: CASTLGNTIYF

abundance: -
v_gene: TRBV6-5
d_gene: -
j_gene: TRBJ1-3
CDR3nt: TGTGCCAGCAGCAGAAAGACAAGCGGGGGTTACACCATATATTTT
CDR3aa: CASSRKTSGGYTIYF

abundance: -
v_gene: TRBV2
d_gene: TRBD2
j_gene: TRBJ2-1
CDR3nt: TGTGCCAGCAGGACTAGCGGGGGAACCCTTATTCGGCATGAGCAGTTCTTC
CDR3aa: CASRTSGGTLIRHEQFF

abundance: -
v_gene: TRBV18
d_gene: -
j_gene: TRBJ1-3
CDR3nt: TGTGCCAGCTCACAAAACAGCAAGAGCTCTGGAAACACCATATATTTT
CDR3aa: CASSQNSKSSGNTIYF

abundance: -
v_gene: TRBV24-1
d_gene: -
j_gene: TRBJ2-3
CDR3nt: TGTGCCACCAGTGGGTTCGGAGATACGCAGTATTTT
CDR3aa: CATSGFGDTQYF

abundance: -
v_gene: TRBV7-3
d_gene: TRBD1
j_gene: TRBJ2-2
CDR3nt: TGTGCCAGCAGCATCACAGGGGACACCGGGGAGCTGTTTTTT
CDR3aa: CASSITGDTGELFF

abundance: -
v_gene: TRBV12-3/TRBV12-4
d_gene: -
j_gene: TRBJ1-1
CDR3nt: TGTGCCAGTAGGCGCACTGAAGCTTTCTTT
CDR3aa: CASRRTEAFF

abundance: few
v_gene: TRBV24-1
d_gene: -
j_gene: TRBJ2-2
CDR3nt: TGTGCCACCAGTGATTTGGGGGGCCGGGGTCTAGACACCGGGGAGCTGTTTTTT
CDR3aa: CATSDLGGRGLDTGELFF

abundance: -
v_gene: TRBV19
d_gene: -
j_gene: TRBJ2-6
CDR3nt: TGTGCCAGTACCGACGACTCTGGGGCCAACGTCCTGACTTTC
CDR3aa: CASTDDSGANVLTF

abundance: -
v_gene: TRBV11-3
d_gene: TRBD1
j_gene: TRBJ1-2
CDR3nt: TGTGCCAGCAGCTTAGATTCTTCCCAGGGGGCGGATGGCCACACCTTC
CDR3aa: CASSLDSSQGADGHTF

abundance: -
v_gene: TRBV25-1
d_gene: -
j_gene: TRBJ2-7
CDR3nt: TGTGCCAGCAAGGAGAGATGGTCTGGGGAGCAGTACTTC
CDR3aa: CASKERWSGEQYF

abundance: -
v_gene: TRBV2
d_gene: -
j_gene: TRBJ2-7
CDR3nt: TGTGCCAGCAGTGAACAGGGAGTGCTCTACGAGCAGTACTTC
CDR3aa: CASSEQGVLYEQYF

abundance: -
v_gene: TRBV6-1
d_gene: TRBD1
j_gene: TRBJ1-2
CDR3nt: TGTGCCAGCAGTGAATGGGGACAGGGGCCTTATGGCTACACCTTC
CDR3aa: CASSEWGQGPYGYTF

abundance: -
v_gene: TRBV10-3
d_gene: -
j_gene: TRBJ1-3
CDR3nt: TGTGCCATCAGCCGAAACGGGGCGCCTGGAAACACCATATATTTT
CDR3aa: CAISRNGAPGNTIYF

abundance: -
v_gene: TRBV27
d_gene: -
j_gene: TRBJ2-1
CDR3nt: TGTGCCAGCAGGGGTAATGAGCAGTTCTTC
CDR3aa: CASRGNEQFF

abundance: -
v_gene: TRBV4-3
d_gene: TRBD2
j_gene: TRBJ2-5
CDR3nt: TGCGCCAGCAGCCAAGGGCGGACTAGCGGGGGGGAAGAGACCCAGTACTTC
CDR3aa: CASSQGRTSGGEETQYF

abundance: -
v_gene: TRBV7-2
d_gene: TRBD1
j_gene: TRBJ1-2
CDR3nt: TGTGCCAGCAGCCTAACGCCCCGTCAGGGGGGCGGGGGCTACACCTTC
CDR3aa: CASSLTPRQGGGGYTF

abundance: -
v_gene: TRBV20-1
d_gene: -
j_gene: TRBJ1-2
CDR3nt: TGCAGTGGGGGGAACTATGGCTACACCTTC
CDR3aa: CSGGNYGYTF

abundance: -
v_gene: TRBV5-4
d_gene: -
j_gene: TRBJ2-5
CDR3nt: TGTGCCAGCAGCTTGGAAAGGGCAGGGGAGACCCAGTACTTC
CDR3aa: CASSLERAGETQYF

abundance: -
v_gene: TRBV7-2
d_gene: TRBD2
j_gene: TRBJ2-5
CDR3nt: TGTGCCAGCAGCTTAGGTATTAGGCGGGGGACGTACCAAGAGACCCAGTACTTC
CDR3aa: CASSLGIRRGTYQETQYF

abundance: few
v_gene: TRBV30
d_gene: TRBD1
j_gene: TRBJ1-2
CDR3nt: TGTGCCTGGAGTAATTACAGGGGAGTCTATGGCTACACCTTC
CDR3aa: CAWSNYRGVYGYTF

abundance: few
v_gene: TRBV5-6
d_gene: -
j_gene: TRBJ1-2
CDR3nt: TGTGCCAGCCGCCCCCGCCGGGCCCCCTATGGCTACACCTTC
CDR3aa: CASRPRRAPYGYTF

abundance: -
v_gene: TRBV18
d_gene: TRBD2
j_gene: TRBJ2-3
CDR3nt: TGTGCCAGCTCACCCCTGACTAGCGTAACAGATACGCAGTATTTT
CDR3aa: CASSPLTSVTDTQYF

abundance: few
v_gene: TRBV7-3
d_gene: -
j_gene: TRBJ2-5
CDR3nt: TGTGCCAGCAGCTTAACGTCGGATAGGGCAGAGACCCAGTACTTC
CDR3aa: CASSLTSDRAETQYF

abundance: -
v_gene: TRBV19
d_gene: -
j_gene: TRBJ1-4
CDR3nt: TGTGCCACCAGATCACGGGTTACGGCAACTAATGAAAAACTGTTTTTT
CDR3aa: CATRSRVTATNEKLFF

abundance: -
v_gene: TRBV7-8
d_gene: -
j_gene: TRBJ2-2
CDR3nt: TGTGCCAGCAACGACCCCCCTCTTCGGGGTCGGTCGAACACCGGGGAGCTGTTTTTT
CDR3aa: CASNDPPLRGRSNTGELFF

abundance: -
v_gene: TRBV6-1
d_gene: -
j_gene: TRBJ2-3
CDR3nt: TGTGCCAGCAGTGAATTGAAGATGTTGGGCACAGATACGCAGTATTTT
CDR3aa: CASSELKMLGTDTQYF

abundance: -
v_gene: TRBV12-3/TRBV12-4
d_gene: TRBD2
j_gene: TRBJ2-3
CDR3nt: TGTGCCAGCAGCCCCGGGACTAGCGGTTTTTATTTT
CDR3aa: CASSPGTSGFYF

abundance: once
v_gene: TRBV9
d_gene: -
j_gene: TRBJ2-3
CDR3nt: TGTGCCAGCAGCGCCCCCCCGGAGCGGAGCACAGATACGCAGTATTTT
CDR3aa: CASSAPPERSTDTQYF

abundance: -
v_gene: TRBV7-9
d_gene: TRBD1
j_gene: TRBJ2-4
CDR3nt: TGTGCCAGCAGCCACAGGGGCCTAAACATTCAGTACTTC
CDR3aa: CASSHRGLNIQYF

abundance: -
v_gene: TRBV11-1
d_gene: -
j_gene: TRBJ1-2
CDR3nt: TGTGCCAGCAGCCCGCAGCAGGGTCTTGGGGGCTACACCTTC
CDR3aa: CASSPQQGLGGYTF

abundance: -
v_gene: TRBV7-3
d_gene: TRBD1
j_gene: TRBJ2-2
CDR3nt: TGTGCCAGCAGCCTAACCTACAGGGGGGACACCGGGGAGCTGTTTTTT
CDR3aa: CASSLTYRGDTGELFF

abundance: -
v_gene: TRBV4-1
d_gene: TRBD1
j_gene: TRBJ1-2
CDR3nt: TGCGCCAGCAGCCAAAGGGGGCTCGATGGCTACACCTTC
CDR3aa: CASSQRGLDGYTF

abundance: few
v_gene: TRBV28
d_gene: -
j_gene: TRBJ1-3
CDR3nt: TGTGCCAGTCTAGGGACTGGAAACACCATATATTTT
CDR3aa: CASLGTGNTIYF

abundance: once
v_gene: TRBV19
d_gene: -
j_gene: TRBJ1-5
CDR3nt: TGTGCCAGTAACGAGGGGACACAGCCCCAGCATTTT
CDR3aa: CASNEGTQPQHF

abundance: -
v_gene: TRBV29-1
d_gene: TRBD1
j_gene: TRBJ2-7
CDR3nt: TGCAGCGTTGTCGGTTGGGACAGGGGGCGTTACGAGCAGTACTTC
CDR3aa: CSVVGWDRGRYEQYF

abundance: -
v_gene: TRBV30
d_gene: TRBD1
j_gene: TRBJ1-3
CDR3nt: TGTGCCTGGAGTACTGGACAGGGGTTGCACACCATATATTTT
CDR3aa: CAWSTGQGLHTIYF

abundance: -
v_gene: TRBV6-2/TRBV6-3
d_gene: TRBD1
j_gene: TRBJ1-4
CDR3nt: TGTGCCAGCAGTCCGGGACAGAGAAATGAAAAACTGTTTTTT
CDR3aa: CASSPGQRNEKLFF

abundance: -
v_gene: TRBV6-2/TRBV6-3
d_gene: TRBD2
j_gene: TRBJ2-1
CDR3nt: TGTGCCAGCAGTTCGACTAGCGGGGGGGCCGATGAGCAGTTCTTC
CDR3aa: CASSSTSGGADEQFF